These 8 T cell receptor beta chains were sequenced from one sample in a study of technical replicates of blood from a handful of donors (dated by TCRdb to the late 2010s). The library came from the immunoSEQ multiplex PCR assay. Here the immuneACCESS table is served through TCRdb, limited to in-frame sequences with V and J called. Missing clones are a known gap in these copies; in checked studies unresolved V genes cover under half, and the rest lacks a known reason. Here the sample has about 69,000 clones; 75% to 90% occur a single time. Of the sample, 3.5% to 5% falls within the top ten clones. The sequencing input was PBMCs. These TCRs come from a human donor in good health. Some clones in this sample may be carry-over from other donors' samples.

The chain recombines TRBV28 with TRBJ1-4; 9 bases agree with TRBD1. This CDR3 is 13 amino acids long. Germline V gene lookup returns CDR1 MDHEN and CDR2 SYDVKM. V shed 2 bases and J 10 bases; nucleotides not matched to a gene: 2. The CDR3, as DNA: TGTGCCAGCAGTTTACCGGACAGGGGAAAACTGTTTTTT. Protein: CASSLPDRGKLFF.

The chain employs TRBV4-1 and TRBJ2-1, with D perhaps TRBD2 (6 bases). This CDR3 spans 15 amino acids. Germline V lookup: CDR1 MGHRA, CDR2 YSYEKL. Between the trimmed V and J ends, which lost 6 bases and 1 base, there was a span of 13 bases. CDR3 nucleotides: TGCGCCAGCAGTCCCGGGACTGCATCCTACAATGAGCAGTTCTTC. Translated, it gives CASSPGTASYNEQFF.

The J gene is TRBJ2-1, the V gene TRBV5-1; 11 bases are a match to TRBD2. This CDR3 is 15 amino acids long. After removal of 0 bases from V and 5 bases from J, the junction contained 1 base not matched to a gene. Germline values: CDR1 SGHRS, CDR2 YFSETQ. The CDR3 here is CASSLGTSGHNEQFF. The CDR3 nucleotides read TGCGCCAGCAGCTTGGGGACTAGCGGGCACAATGAGCAGTTCTTC.

This chain uses TRBV7-9 with TRBJ1-2; TRBD1 matches 8 bases. Germline CDR1 SEHNR, CDR2 FQNEAQ (reference sequence). This CDR3 spans 14 amino acids. With V trimmed by 3 bases and J by 8 bases, 8 bases remained unmatched. The CDR3 nucleotides are TGTGCCAGCAGCTTCCTTGACAGGGGAGGAGGCTACACCTTC. Amino acid sequence: CASSFLDRGGGYTF.

J is TRBJ1-1 and V is TRBV27, with 8 nucleotides matching TRBD1. There are 13 residues in the CDR3. V trimming: 7 bases; J trimming: 7 bases; junction bases outside the gene matches: 8. Germline loops: CDR1 MNHEY, CDR2 SMNVEV (reference sequence). DNA of the CDR3: TGTGCCAGCACCAGACAGGGGATGGGTGAAGCTTTCTTT. This sequence encodes CASTRQGMGEAFF.

V usage is TRBV14 and J usage is TRBJ2-5, with D tentatively TRBD2 (6 bases). The CDR3 runs 15 residues. Germline loops: CDR1 SGHDN, CDR2 FVKESK. Trimming took 4 bases from V and 2 from J, leaving 14 bases between them. The DNA for the CDR3 is TGTGCCAGCAGCCTCCTCCAGGCGGGACAAGAGACCCAGTACTTC. This gives the protein CASSLLQAGQETQYF.

The CDR3 reads CASSAGTGARNTEAFF. The CDR3 nucleotides read TGTGCCAGCAGCGCAGGGACAGGGGCCAGGAACACTGAAGCTTTCTTT. V gene TRBV5-4 combines with J gene TRBJ1-1, with 10 bases matching TRBD1. The CDR3 covers 16 residues. CDR1 is SGHNT, CDR2 YYREEE, per germline (reference sequence). V was pared by 4 bases and J by 1 base, with 7 bases of the junction left unmatched.

The gene calls are TRBV5-5 and TRBJ2-7; D is ambiguous. The CDR3 is made up of 12 amino acids. Between the trimmed V and J ends, which lost 4 bases and 2 bases, there was a span of 7 bases. The germline V gene encodes CDR1 SGHKS and CDR2 YYEKEE (reference sequence). CDR3 coding DNA: TGTGCCAGCAGCCCCCACACCTACGAGCAGTACTTC. Translation gives CASSPHTYEQYF.